A selection of T cell receptor beta chains follows, all from one sample in a study of blood T cell repertoires in COVID-19. Sequencing used immunoSEQ multiplex PCR; TCRdb keeps in-frame clones, though not all of them. The profile shows some 100,000 clones, about 90% of them singletons. The sample was peripheral blood. The receptor source for this set is a man aged 30 to 45 in a cohort sampled during active COVID-19. CDR3s include the opening cysteine and the closing phenylalanine or tryptophan. A D gene is named only where the DNA matches it firmly. The size entry is marked missing in some rows and otherwise reads once, few, many or a size class.

j_call: TRBJ1-6
d_call: -
clone_size: -
v_call: TRBV6-2/TRBV6-3
cdr3_nt: TGTGCCAGCAGTAGGAGGGCTAATTCACCCCTCCACTTT
cdr3_aa: CASSRRANSPLHF

j_call: TRBJ2-5
d_call: TRBD2
clone_size: -
v_call: TRBV27
cdr3_nt: TGTGCCAGCAGTTTAACACTAGCGGGGGGGAAAGAGACCCAGTACTTC
cdr3_aa: CASSLTLAGGKETQYF

j_call: TRBJ1-6
d_call: -
clone_size: few
v_call: TRBV2
cdr3_nt: TGTGCCAGCCGCCTCGGGGGGGCACCCCTCCACTTT
cdr3_aa: CASRLGGAPLHF

j_call: TRBJ1-2
d_call: -
clone_size: -
v_call: TRBV27
cdr3_nt: TGTGCCAGCAGTCCCCACAGCGAGGGTTATGGCTACACCTTC
cdr3_aa: CASSPHSEGYGYTF

j_call: TRBJ2-7
d_call: -
clone_size: -
v_call: TRBV2
cdr3_nt: TGTGCCAGCAGGGAGGAGATAGGCGAGCAGTACTTC
cdr3_aa: CASREEIGEQYF

j_call: TRBJ2-1
d_call: TRBD1
clone_size: -
v_call: TRBV6-1
cdr3_nt: TGTGCCAGCAGTGAAGCGTCCTCAGGACAGGGGGCTCGCAATGAGCAGTTCTTC
cdr3_aa: CASSEASSGQGARNEQFF

j_call: TRBJ1-1
d_call: TRBD1
clone_size: -
v_call: TRBV2
cdr3_nt: TGTGCCAGATCGACAGGGGAGAACACTGAAGCTTTCTTT
cdr3_aa: CARSTGENTEAFF

j_call: TRBJ2-7
d_call: TRBD2
clone_size: few
v_call: TRBV3-1/TRBV3-2
cdr3_nt: TGTGCCAGCAGCAAGGGACTAGCGGGGGCCGGGGAGCAGTACTTC
cdr3_aa: CASSKGLAGAGEQYF

j_call: TRBJ1-4
d_call: -
clone_size: -
v_call: TRBV11-2
cdr3_nt: TGTGCCAGCAGCTTAGATGGGGCGACAAATGAAAAACTGTTTTTT
cdr3_aa: CASSLDGATNEKLFF

j_call: TRBJ1-2
d_call: -
clone_size: -
v_call: TRBV6-5
cdr3_nt: TGTGCCAGCAGTTACCCCTCCGGGGGGTTAGGTGGCTACACCTTC
cdr3_aa: CASSYPSGGLGGYTF

j_call: TRBJ1-1
d_call: -
clone_size: once
v_call: TRBV5-6
cdr3_nt: TGTGCCAGCAGCTTGGGTAGGGGCGGGAACACTGAAGCTTTCTTT
cdr3_aa: CASSLGRGGNTEAFF

j_call: TRBJ2-2
d_call: TRBD1
clone_size: -
v_call: TRBV24-1
cdr3_nt: TGTGCCACCAGTGACCCCGGGACAGGGCTCCCCGGGGAGCTGTTTTTT
cdr3_aa: CATSDPGTGLPGELFF

j_call: TRBJ2-7
d_call: -
clone_size: -
v_call: TRBV4-3
cdr3_nt: TGCGCCAGCAGCCAAGATTGGGAGCGGGCCTACGAGCAGTACTTC
cdr3_aa: CASSQDWERAYEQYF

j_call: TRBJ1-4
d_call: -
clone_size: -
v_call: TRBV2
cdr3_nt: TGTGCCAGCATTAGAAATGGGAGAGAAAAACTGTTTTTT
cdr3_aa: CASIRNGREKLFF

j_call: TRBJ2-3
d_call: TRBD2
clone_size: -
v_call: TRBV30
cdr3_nt: TGTGCCTCCGAACTAGCGGGGGCAGATACGCAGTATTTT
cdr3_aa: CASELAGADTQYF

j_call: TRBJ2-4
d_call: -
clone_size: -
v_call: TRBV7-2
cdr3_nt: TGTGCCAGCAGCTTGCCTAGCGCCAAAAACATTCAGTACTTC
cdr3_aa: CASSLPSAKNIQYF

j_call: TRBJ2-7
d_call: -
clone_size: -
v_call: TRBV7-6
cdr3_nt: TGTGCCAGCAGCCCCGCGAGGGCGCCCCTCGAGCAGTACTTC
cdr3_aa: CASSPARAPLEQYF

j_call: TRBJ1-5
d_call: -
clone_size: -
v_call: TRBV21-1
cdr3_nt: TGTGCCAGCAGCAAAGATCGGTTGCGGACAGGGAAGTGTCAGCCCCAGCATTTT
cdr3_aa: CASSKDRLRTGKCQPQHF

j_call: TRBJ1-1
d_call: TRBD1
clone_size: -
v_call: TRBV27
cdr3_nt: TGTGCCAGCAGTTTCTCGGGACAGGTGTGGACTGAAGCTTTCTTT
cdr3_aa: CASSFSGQVWTEAFF

j_call: TRBJ2-1
d_call: -
clone_size: -
v_call: TRBV7-9
cdr3_nt: TGTGCCAGCAGCCAACCCTTGGCGGGTGAGCAGTTCTTC
cdr3_aa: CASSQPLAGEQFF

j_call: TRBJ1-1
d_call: -
clone_size: -
v_call: TRBV27
cdr3_nt: TGTGCCAGCAGTCTAAACAGGAACACTGAAGCTTTCTTT
cdr3_aa: CASSLNRNTEAFF